The text below deals with one TCR beta chain. Its antigen target is currently unknown. Data came from a NextSeq 550. The Human TCR Profiling Kit (MiLaboratory) was used to prepare UMI-labeled 5' RACE TRB cDNA libraries. The full amount of extracted RNA was used for cDNA synthesis, and the full amount of resulting cDNA was used for PCR amplification. Libraries were prepared in parallel using an identical number of PCR cycles. The paper's processing steps were these. MIGEC and MiXCR extracted about 53,000 +/- 10,000 unique UMI-labeled TRB cDNA molecules per library, requiring at least two reads per UMI. An average of approximately 40,000 +/- 10,000 functional in-frame TRB CDR3 nucleotide clonotypes without stop codons was found per library. After each sample was downsampled to 5000 UMI-labeled TRB molecules, VDJtools was used to calculate diversity metrics such as normalized Shannon-Wiener and Chao1. VDJtools computed clonotype-size-weighted physicochemical properties of the central five CDR3 residues: interaction energy, strength, volume and Kidera factor 4. Each CDR3 protein sequence appears as one entry after TCRdb reprocessed the reads, and no DNA is included. The V and J calls reflect TCRdb's pipeline rather than the authors' work. The table for this sample lists about 53,000 distinct CDR3 sequences. The top ten clones comprise about 0.42% of the sample.

The germline V gene (reference sequence) sets CDR1 to DFQATT and CDR2 to SNEGSKA. There are 15 amino acids in the CDR3, from cysteine to phenylalanine inclusive. This entry has no DNA. Each CD8+ T cell subset was flow-sorted in triplicate, and some 310,000 cells per subset were placed directly into RLT lysis buffer. To exclude memory contaminants, naive CD8+ T cells were stringently defined as CD45RO-CCR7+CD27+CD95-. Using standard density gradient centrifugation, peripheral blood mononuclear cells were isolated from buffy coats. A FACSAria III was used to flow-sort naive CD8+ T cells into CXCR3-negative and CXCR3-positive populations. An RNeasy Mini Kit was used to extract total RNA from the sorted cells. This entry comes from a study of CXCR3-negative and CXCR3-positive naive CD8 T cells (dated by TCRdb to about 2019). As for the study more broadly: About 150 million TRB reads were obtained in total, roughly 1.5 +/- 0.3 million reads per library. Diversity and physicochemical repertoire analyses were performed on some 10 donors pooled from two independent experiments. For the TRBV-TRBJ cluster analysis, the naive subsets came from a handful of donors, while the memory cells came from 3 donors.

Study-wide conclusions, independent of this receptor: TRB CDR3s from CXCR3-positive naive cells showed higher hydrophobicity (lower Kidera factor 4), lower energy, and higher strength and volume indices than CXCR3-negative naive cells. Similar TRBV-TRBJ usage was shown by naive CXCR3-negative and CXCR3-positive cells from the same donor, whereas distinct patterns were shown by memory cells. Because surface CD5, which is linked to self-reactivity in mice, was comparable between the naive subsets, TCR interaction strength was also inferred from TRB CDR3 physicochemical properties. Comparably high repertoire diversity was found in both naive subsets, whereas much lower repertoire diversity was found in memory CD8+ T cells. Freshly isolated PBMCs were used for most assays because CXCR3 expression partially decreased after cryopreservation.

The sample was naive CXCR3- CD8+ T cells from blood. This specimen's cell subset or site label, interpreted: CD45RO-CCR7+CD27+CD95- naive CD8+ T cells lacking CXCR3 (TNR3-). The sequence came from a human donor in good health. Some clones in this sample may be carry-over from other donors' samples. The chain is assembled from TRBV20-1 and TRBJ2-3; there is no DNA to check the TCRdb D call of TRBD2. The CDR3 is CSARLAGARTDTQYF.